This entry concerns a single T cell receptor beta chain. No antigen is known for it. The sample is drawn from a study of T cell responses to AZD1222 COVID-19 vaccine. Study observations and caveats: Recipients of two AZD1222 doses showed rising Spike-specific TCR breadth and depth.

Sequencing used immunoSEQ multiplex PCR; TCRdb keeps in-frame clones, though not all of them. The sample consists of tens of thousands of clones, more than 85% of them appearing once. The sample here was peripheral blood, taken on day 0 of AZD1222 vaccination. This TCR derives from an adult in good health.

The CDR3 spells CASKVENTEAFF. In DNA, the CDR3 is TGTGCCAGCAAGGTGGAGAACACTGAAGCTTTCTTT. The chain is built from TRBV2 and TRBJ1-1, with D uncertain. This CDR3 spans 12 amino acids. Trimming took 7 bases from V and 1 from J, leaving 7 bases between them. CDR1 and CDR2 from the germline V gene are SNHLY and FYNNEI. The complete variable domain, with remaining parts taken from reference TRBV2 and TRBJ1-1, reads EPEVTQTPSHQVTQMGQEVILRCVPISNHLYFYWYRQILGQKVEFLVSFYNNEISEKSEIFDDQFSVERPDGSNFTLKIRSTKLEDSAMYFCASKVENTEAFFGQGTRLTVV.